The entry below describes one T cell receptor beta chain. As yet, its antigen is unknown. From germline, CDR1 is SEHNR and CDR2 FQNEAQ (reference sequence). Trimming took off 2 bases at V and 2 bases at J, with 15 bases between the two ends. The length of the CDR3 is 16 residues. PCR used 60 Vbeta primers and 13 Jbeta primers. TCRdb's copy holds only in-frame clones and misses some; the assay was immunoSEQ multiplex PCR. The table for this sample gives roughly 77,000 clones. These data originate in a study of cytomegalovirus exposure and HLA in healthy donors. Study-level results: Cytomegalovirus association was assigned to approximately 180 TCR beta chains. In a later analysis, HLA-C alleles had the fewest associated TCRs, DRB1 alleles the most.

The sequencing input was PBMCs. The receptor's source is a man aged 30 to 45 in good health and CMV-seronegative. V usage is TRBV7-9 and J usage is TRBJ2-5, with D possibly TRBD1 on 5 matching bases. The CDR3 DNA is TGTGCCAGCAGCTTATCGCGGACACCTGAACAAGAGACCCAGTACTTC. Its translation is CASSLSRTPEQETQYF.